This T cell receptor beta chain was captured by sequencing in a study of T cell clonality in common variable immunodeficiency. General study findings and limits: Common variable immunodeficiency TCR beta sequences reportedly had fewer deletions and N-nucleotide insertions.

Data came from immunoSEQ multiplex PCR; TCRdb stores just in-frame clones and leaves some out. The sample is made up of 15,000 to 20,000 clones, none counted only once. The CDR3 runs to 15 residues. With V trimmed by 7 bases and J by 2 bases, 3 bases remained unmatched. Germline V gene data show CDR1 as SNHLY and CDR2 as FYNNEI. This clone has more than one count but fewer than ten. No antigen is known for it. Coverage ceases 3 residues before the CDR3 finishes, and the germline J gene fills in the end. The gene calls are TRBV2 and TRBJ1-5; TRBD1 matches 12 bases. Input material: peripheral blood mononuclear cells. This TCR was recovered from a human donor with common variable immunodeficiency. CDR3 region: CASTGQGARNQPQHF. CDR3 DNA (partial): TGTGCCAGCACGGGACAGGGGGCTCGCAATCAGCCC.